This passage covers 4 T cell receptor beta chains from one sample sequenced in a study of blood T cell repertoires in COVID-19. TCRdb keeps only in-frame clones here, not all; method: immunoSEQ multiplex PCR. The sample yields 200,000 or so clones, approximately 88% seen once. The sample taken for sequencing was PBMCs or T cells enriched from blood (not recorded which). The receptors here all came from a woman between 40 and 55 years old with acute COVID-19.

This clone appeared a single time. The rearrangement links TRBV11-2 to TRBJ2-7; 10 bases are shared with TRBD2. This CDR3 has 15 amino acids. The germline gives CDR1 SGHAT, CDR2 FQNNGV. V dropped 0 bases and J dropped 7; count of bases not matched to a gene: 6. This chain's CDR3 is CASSLDGLAGVEQYV. The DNA for the CDR3 is TGTGCCAGCAGCTTAGATGGTCTAGCGGGAGTGGAGCAGTACGTC.

This chain links TRBV7-8 with TRBJ2-7, with D unclear. V lost 2 bases to trimming and J lost 5 bases, with 22 bases between them. Germline V gene lookup returns CDR1 SGHVS and CDR2 FQNEAQ. The CDR3 is 17 residues long. The CDR3 DNA reads as TGTGCCAGCAGCTTATCGCCCGCAAGAGACTCATATCACGAGCAGTACGTC. Amino acids: CASSLSPARDSYHEQYV.

CDR3 DNA sequence: TGTGCCAGCAGCTTATTAGTAGGGGCTGGGGCCAACGTCCTGACTTTC. This gives the protein CASSLLVGAGANVLTF. J is TRBJ2-6 and V is TRBV5-5; D is perhaps TRBD1 (5 bases). The V gene's germline CDR1 is SGHKS and CDR2 YYEKEE (reference sequence). The CDR3 runs to 16 residues. V was trimmed by 2 bases and J by 2 bases, leaving 11 bases between them.

The chain combines TRBV5-3 with TRBJ2-7; TRBD2 matches at 12 bases. TRBV5-3 counts as an open reading frame of uncertain function. Trimming took 4 bases from V and 0 from J; bases not matched to a gene: 14. The length of the CDR3 is 19 residues. CDR3: CARSAIWTSGILSSYEQYV. The CDR3, as DNA: TGTGCCAGAAGCGCCATCTGGACTAGCGGGATCCTCAGCTCCTACGAGCAGTACGTC.